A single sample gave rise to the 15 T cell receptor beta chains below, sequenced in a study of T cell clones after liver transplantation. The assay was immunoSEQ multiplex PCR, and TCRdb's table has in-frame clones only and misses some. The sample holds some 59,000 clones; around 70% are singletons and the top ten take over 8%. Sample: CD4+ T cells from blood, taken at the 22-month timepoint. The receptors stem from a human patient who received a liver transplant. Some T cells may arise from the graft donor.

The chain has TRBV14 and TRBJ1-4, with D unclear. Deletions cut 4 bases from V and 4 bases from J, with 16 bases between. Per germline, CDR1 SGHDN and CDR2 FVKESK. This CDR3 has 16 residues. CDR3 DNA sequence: TGTGCCAGCAGCCGCGTGCAATCGTCAGTTAATGAAAAACTGTTTTTT. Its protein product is CASSRVQSSVNEKLFF.

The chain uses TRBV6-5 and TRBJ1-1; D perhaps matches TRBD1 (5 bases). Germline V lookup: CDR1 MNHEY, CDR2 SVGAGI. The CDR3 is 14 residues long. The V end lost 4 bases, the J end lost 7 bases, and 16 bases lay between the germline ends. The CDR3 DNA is TGTGCCAGCAGTTCGGGACTGGTGGGAGGTGAAGCTTTCTTT. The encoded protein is CASSSGLVGGEAFF.

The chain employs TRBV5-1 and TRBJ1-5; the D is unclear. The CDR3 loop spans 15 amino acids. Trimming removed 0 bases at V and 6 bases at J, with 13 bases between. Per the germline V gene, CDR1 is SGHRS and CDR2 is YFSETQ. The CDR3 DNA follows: TGCGCCAGCAGCTTGGGTTCAGTAGAAGGTCAGCCCCAGCATTTT. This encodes CASSLGSVEGQPQHF.

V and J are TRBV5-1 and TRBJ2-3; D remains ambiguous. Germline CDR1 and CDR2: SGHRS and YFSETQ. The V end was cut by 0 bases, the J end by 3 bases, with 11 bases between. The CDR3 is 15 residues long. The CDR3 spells CASSLEYQLTDTQYF. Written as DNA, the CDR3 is TGCGCCAGCAGCTTGGAATACCAGCTTACAGATACGCAGTATTTT.

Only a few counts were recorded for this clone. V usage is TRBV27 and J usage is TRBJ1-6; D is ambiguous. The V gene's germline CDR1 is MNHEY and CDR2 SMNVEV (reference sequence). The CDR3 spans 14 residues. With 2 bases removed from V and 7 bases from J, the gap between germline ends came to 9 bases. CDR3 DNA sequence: TGTGCCAGCAGTTTACGTAGGGCCAATTCACCCCTCCACTTT. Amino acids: CASSLRRANSPLHF.

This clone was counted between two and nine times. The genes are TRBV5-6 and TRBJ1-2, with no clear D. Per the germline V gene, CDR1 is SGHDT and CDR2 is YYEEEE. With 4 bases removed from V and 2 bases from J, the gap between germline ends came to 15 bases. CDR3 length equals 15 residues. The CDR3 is CASSLIRRDNYGYTF. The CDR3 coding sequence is TGTGCCAGCAGCCTGATACGTAGAGACAACTATGGCTACACCTTC. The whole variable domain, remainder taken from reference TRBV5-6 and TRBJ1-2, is DAGVTQSPTHLIKTRGQQVTLRCSPKSGHDTVSWYQQALGQGPQFIFQYYEEEERQRGNFPDRFSGHQFPNYSSELNVNALLLGDSALYLCASSLIRRDNYGYTFGSGTRLTVV.

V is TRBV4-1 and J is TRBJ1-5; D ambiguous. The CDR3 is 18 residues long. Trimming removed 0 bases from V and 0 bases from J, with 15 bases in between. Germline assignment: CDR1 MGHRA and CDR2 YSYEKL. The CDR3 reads CASSQDHDRRNSNQPQHF. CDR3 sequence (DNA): TGCGCCAGCAGCCAAGATCATGATCGGAGAAATAGCAATCAGCCCCAGCATTTT.

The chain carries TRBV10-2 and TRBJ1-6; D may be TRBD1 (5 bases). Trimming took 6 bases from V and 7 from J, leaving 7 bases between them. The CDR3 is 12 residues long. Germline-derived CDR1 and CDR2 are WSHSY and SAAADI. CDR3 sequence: CASRAGNSPLHF. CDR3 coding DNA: TGCGCCAGCAGGGCAGGGAATTCACCCCTCCACTTT.

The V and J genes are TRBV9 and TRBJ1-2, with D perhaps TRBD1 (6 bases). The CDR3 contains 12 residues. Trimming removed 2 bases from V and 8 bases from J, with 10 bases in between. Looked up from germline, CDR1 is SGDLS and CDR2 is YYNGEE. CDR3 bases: TGTGCCAGCAGCGTGCTCAGGGGCGGCTACACCTTC. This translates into CASSVLRGGYTF.

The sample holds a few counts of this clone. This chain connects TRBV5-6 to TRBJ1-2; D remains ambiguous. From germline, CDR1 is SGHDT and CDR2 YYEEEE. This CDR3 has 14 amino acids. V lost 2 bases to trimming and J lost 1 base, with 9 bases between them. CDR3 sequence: CASSLARSNYGYTF. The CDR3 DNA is TGTGCCAGCAGCTTAGCCAGAAGTAACTATGGCTACACCTTC.

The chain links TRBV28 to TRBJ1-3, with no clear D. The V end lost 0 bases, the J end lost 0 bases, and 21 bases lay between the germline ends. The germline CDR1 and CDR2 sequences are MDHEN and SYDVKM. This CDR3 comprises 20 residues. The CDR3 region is CASSLWGIGKGHSSGNTIYF. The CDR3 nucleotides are TGTGCCAGCAGTTTATGGGGAATTGGGAAGGGCCATAGCTCTGGAAACACCATATATTTT.

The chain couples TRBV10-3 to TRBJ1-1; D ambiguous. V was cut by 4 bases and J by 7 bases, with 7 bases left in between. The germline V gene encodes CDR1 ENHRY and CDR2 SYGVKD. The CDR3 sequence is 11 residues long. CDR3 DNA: TGTGCCATCAGTGTAAGGAATGAAGCTTTCTTT. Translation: CAISVRNEAFF.

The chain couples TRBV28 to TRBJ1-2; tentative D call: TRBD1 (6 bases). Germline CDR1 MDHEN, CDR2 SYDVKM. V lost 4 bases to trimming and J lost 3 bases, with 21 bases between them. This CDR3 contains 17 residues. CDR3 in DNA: TGTGCCAGCAGTTCCCCGGGTAGGCAGGGGAGGTACTATGGCTACACCTTC. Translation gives CASSSPGRQGRYYGYTF.

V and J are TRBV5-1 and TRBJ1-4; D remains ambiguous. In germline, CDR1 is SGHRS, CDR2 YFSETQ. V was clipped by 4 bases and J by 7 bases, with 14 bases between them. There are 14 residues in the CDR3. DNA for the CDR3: TGCGCCAGCAGCCCTTCGGGCCGAGGTGAAAAACTGTTTTTT. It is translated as CASSPSGRGEKLFF.

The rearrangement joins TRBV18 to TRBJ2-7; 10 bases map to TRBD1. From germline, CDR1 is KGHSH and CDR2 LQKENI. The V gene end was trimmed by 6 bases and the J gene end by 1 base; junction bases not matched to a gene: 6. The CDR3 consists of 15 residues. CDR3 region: CASSLGTGVSYEQYF. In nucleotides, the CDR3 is TGTGCCAGCTCTCTCGGGACAGGGGTTTCCTACGAGCAGTACTTC.